These 24 T cell receptor beta chains originate from one sample sequenced in a study of patients and donors after allogeneic stem cell transplantation. TCRdb re-analysed the RT-PCR reads in MiXCR, keeping a single row per CDR3 protein. The sample has approximately 150,000 distinct CDR3 sequences, 24% seen once. Sequenced material: blood, either unsorted or a sorted T cell fraction (not recorded which). These receptors were obtained from a human donor who was either an allogeneic HSCT recipient or a stem cell or donor lymphocyte infusion donor (not recorded which). It is not recorded whose cells these are; they may come from a transplant donor.

This clonotype has only a few counts. The genes are TRBV6-5 and TRBJ1-4, with unresolved D. Deletions cut 4 bases from V and 0 bases from J, with 6 bases between. CDR3 length equals 14 residues. Germline lookup yields CDR1 MNHEY and CDR2 SVGAGI. CDR3 amino acids: CASSSWATNEKLFF. The CDR3 bases are TGTGCCAGCAGTTCTTGGGCAACTAATGAAAAACTGTTTTTT.

This clonotype was found a few times. The chain couples TRBV4-1 to TRBJ2-2; D unresolved. Germline-derived CDR1 and CDR2 are MGHRA and YSYEKL. The germline V and J ends were trimmed by 1 base and 8 bases, with 8 bases remaining between them. CDR3 length: 13 residues. CDR3 in DNA: TGCGCCAGCAGCCAAGGTTATTCAGGGGAGCTGTTTTTT. It encodes CASSQGYSGELFF.

This clonotype was recorded a few times. The chain links TRBV6-5 to TRBJ2-2; D is uncertain. Deletions cut 6 bases from V and 4 bases from J, with 12 bases between. This CDR3 spans 14 amino acids. Germline CDR1 and CDR2: MNHEY and SVGAGI. The CDR3 reads CASSDSGFTGELFF. CDR3 sequence (DNA): TGTGCCAGCAGCGACTCAGGTTTCACCGGGGAGCTGTTTTTT.

The chain uses TRBV20-1 and TRBJ2-1; the match to TRBD2 covers 11 bases. V gave up 6 bases and J gave up 4 bases; unmatched junction bases: 5. This CDR3 is built from 14 residues. Germline CDR1 reads DFQATT; CDR2 reads SNEGSKA (reference sequence). CDR3 in amino acids: CSATGLAVYNEQFF. The CDR3 nucleotides read TGCAGTGCAACGGGACTAGCGGTTTACAATGAGCAGTTCTTC.

This chain joins TRBV6-5 and TRBJ2-5; TRBD2 might be the D (6 bases). Germline lookup yields CDR1 MNHEY and CDR2 SVGAGI. V was cut by 0 bases and J by 4 bases, with 21 bases left in between. The CDR3 contains 18 residues. CDR3 DNA: TGTGCCAGCAGTTACTCGAGTCTGGGACTTCGATTGGGAGAGACCCAGTACTTC. Residues: CASSYSSLGLRLGETQYF.

This clonotype was picked up one time. The chain joins TRBV10-2 to TRBJ1-2; D not resolved. The germline CDR1 and CDR2 sequences are WSHSY and SAAADI. The CDR3 runs to 11 residues. Deletions cut 8 bases from V and 3 bases from J, with 7 bases between. The CDR3 coding sequence is TGCGCCAGCGGGATCGACTATGGCTACACCTTC. Translated, it gives CASGIDYGYTF.

This clonotype has only a few counts. The rearrangement joins TRBV12-3 or TRBV12-4 to TRBJ2-3; D is uncertain. The V end was cut by 7 bases, the J end by 4 bases, with 12 bases between. The CDR3 contains 13 residues. In nucleotides, the CDR3 is TGTGCCAGCACCCCTGGAAAGGCAGATACGCAGTATTTT. Translation gives CASTPGKADTQYF.

The sample holds a few counts of this clonotype. The chain recombines TRBV12-3 or TRBV12-4 with TRBJ1-2; D ambiguous. The V end was cut by 5 bases, the J end by 4 bases, with 23 bases between. This CDR3 is built from 17 residues. In DNA, the CDR3 is TGTGCCAGCAGTCCCCGGTGGGTCGGCAGTTCGGGCTATGGCTACACCTTC. Translated: CASSPRWVGSSGYGYTF.

The gene calls are TRBV28 and TRBJ1-1; no clear D gene. This CDR3 is built from 12 residues. Germline assignment: CDR1 MDHEN and CDR2 SYDVKM. Trimming shortened V by 5 bases and J by 1 base, and 5 bases separated the two germline ends. CDR3 coding DNA: TGTGCCAGCAGTAGTCGGAACACTGAAGCTTTCTTT. Translating it yields CASSSRNTEAFF.

This chain links TRBV28 with TRBJ2-7; no firm D call. V lost 3 bases, J lost 6 bases, and 9 bases lay in between. This CDR3 is built from 12 residues. Germline lookup yields CDR1 MDHEN and CDR2 SYDVKM. CDR3 in amino acids: CASSFWWSEQYF. CDR3 bases: TGTGCCAGCAGTTTCTGGTGGTCCGAGCAGTACTTC.

This clonotype appeared a few times. This chain uses TRBV7-6 with TRBJ1-4; 10 bases align to TRBD1. The germline V gene encodes CDR1 SGHVS and CDR2 FNYEAQ. The CDR3 runs to 19 residues. V gave up 5 bases and J gave up 6 bases; unmatched junction bases: 18. The CDR3 reads CASSHGQGGRYPRDEKLFF. The CDR3 nucleotides read TGTGCCAGCAGCCATGGACAGGGGGGCCGGTACCCTCGAGATGAAAAACTGTTTTTT.

The rearrangement links TRBV5-1 to TRBJ2-2; no clear D gene. The germline V and J ends were trimmed by 1 base and 7 bases, with 11 bases remaining between them. CDR1 is SGHRS and CDR2 is YFSETQ in the germline V gene. This CDR3 spans 14 amino acids. The CDR3 sequence: CASSLTRVIGELFF. In DNA form, the CDR3 reads TGCGCCAGCAGCTTGACACGGGTGATCGGGGAGCTGTTTTTT.

This clonotype was detected only a few times. This chain joins TRBV19 and TRBJ1-1; maybe TRBD1 (5 bases). CDR1 and CDR2 from the germline V gene are LNHDA and SQIVND (reference sequence). The CDR3 consists of 15 residues. V was trimmed by 4 bases and J by 4 bases, leaving 16 bases between them. CDR3 nucleotide sequence: TGTGCCAGTAGTAAGGGACCCCCTATGGGCACTGAAGCTTTCTTT. Protein sequence: CASSKGPPMGTEAFF.

There are a few counts of this clonotype. The V call is TRBV13, the J call TRBJ1-1; 7 bases are a match to TRBD1. CDR3 length equals 13 residues. Germline V gene sequence: CDR1 PRHDT, CDR2 FYEKMQ (reference sequence). Trimming took 5 bases from V and 12 from J; bases not matched to a gene: 12. CDR3 in DNA: TGTGCCAGCAGCACAATCAGGGGGAAGTACACTTTCTTT. This sequence encodes CASSTIRGKYTFF.

The table lists this clonotype with a few counts. This chain joins TRBV7-3 and TRBJ1-6, with TRBD1 identical over 7 bases. CDR3 length equals 15 residues. Per the germline V gene, CDR1 is SGHTA and CDR2 is FQGTGA. With 6 bases clipped from V and 5 bases from J, the junction kept 7 bases outside the gene matches. CDR3 sequence: CASRQQGSDNSPLHF. As DNA, the CDR3 is TGTGCCAGCAGACAACAGGGGTCCGATAATTCACCCCTCCACTTT. Based on the CDR3 plus reference TRBV7-3 and TRBJ1-6, the full variable domain is GAGVSQTPSNKVTEKGKYVELRCDPISGHTALYWYRQSLGQGPEFLIYFQGTGAADDSGLPNDRFFAVRPEGSVSTLKIQRTERGDSAVYLCASRQQGSDNSPLHFGNGTRLTVT.

The chain combines TRBV12-3 or TRBV12-4 with TRBJ2-7; tentative D call: TRBD1 (5 bases). This CDR3 region has 12 residues. The V gene lost 3 bases and the J gene lost 6 bases, with 9 bases spanning the gap. The CDR3 region is CASSLTVGEQYF. Here the CDR3 DNA reads TGTGCCAGCAGTTTGACAGTCGGCGAGCAGTACTTC.

Comment on this clonotype: An end of the junction differs from the germline gene, which may be a read error. The rearrangement uses TRBV20-1 and TRBJ2-3, with 9 bases that match TRBD1. Per the germline V gene, CDR1 is DFQATT and CDR2 is SNEGSKA (reference sequence). This CDR3 comprises 13 residues. The CDR3: CSGTGAPTDTKYF. CDR3 sequence (DNA): TGCAGTGGGACAGGGGCCCCGACAGATACGAAGTATTTT.

The chain has TRBV27 and TRBJ1-3, with unresolved D. This CDR3 contains 13 residues. Germline values: CDR1 MNHEY, CDR2 SMNVEV (reference sequence). V was clipped by 2 bases and J by 4 bases, with 6 bases between them. CDR3 sequence (DNA): TGTGCCAGCAGTTTAAAAGGGGGAAACACCATATATTTT. Its translation is CASSLKGGNTIYF.

The V gene is TRBV12-3 or TRBV12-4, the J gene TRBJ2-1; D could derive from TRBD1 or TRBD2 (5 bases each). Trimming took off 4 bases at V and 5 bases at J, with 12 bases between the two ends. The CDR3 has 14 amino acids. The CDR3 DNA reads as TGTGCCAGCAGTTCCGGGGACGCCGACAATGAGCAGTTCTTC. It translates to CASSSGDADNEQFF.

This clonotype was counted only a few times. For the CDR3, the DNA is TGCGCCAGCAGCTTGCTGGGGGGCGGTAACTATGGCTACACCTTC. Translated, it gives CASSLLGGGNYGYTF. The chain couples TRBV5-1 to TRBJ1-2; D possibly corresponds to TRBD1 (6 bases). Germline-derived CDR1 and CDR2 are SGHRS and YFSETQ. The CDR3 loop spans 15 amino acids. Trimming took 1 base from V and 1 from J, leaving 11 bases between them.

The chain employs TRBV12-3 or TRBV12-4 and TRBJ2-5; D uncertain. The V end lost 6 bases, the J end lost 7 bases, and 12 bases lay between the germline ends. The CDR3 consists of 12 residues. The CDR3 region has the DNA TGTGCCAGCAGCCAACGCGGATGGACCCAGTACTTC. It encodes CASSQRGWTQYF.

This clonotype was counted only a few times. The junction differs from germline at one of its ends, possibly a read error. The chain links TRBV10-3 to TRBJ2-7; D might be TRBD2 (5 bases). The germline gives CDR1 ENHRY, CDR2 SYGVKD. This CDR3 is built from 14 residues. CDR3 in DNA: TGTGCCATCAATGAGGGCTCACTAAGCTACGAGCAGTACTTC. Its translation is CAINEGSLSYEQYF.

The chain recombines TRBV7-3 with TRBJ2-2; 8 bases agree with TRBD1. This CDR3 has 13 amino acids. Germline-derived CDR1 and CDR2 are SGHTA and FQGTGA. V gave up 5 bases and J gave up 7 bases; unmatched junction bases: 3. The CDR3 region is CASSPGGGGELFF. CDR3 nucleotide sequence: TGTGCCAGCAGCCCAGGGGGCGGCGGGGAGCTGTTTTTT. The whole variable domain, remainder taken from reference TRBV7-3 and TRBJ2-2, is GAGVSQTPSNKVTEKGKYVELRCDPISGHTALYWYRQSLGQGPEFLIYFQGTGAADDSGLPNDRFFAVRPEGSVSTLKIQRTERGDSAVYLCASSPGGGGELFFGEGSRLTVL.

The J gene is TRBJ1-2, the V gene TRBV20-1; D gene unclear. The CDR3 covers 15 residues. CDR1 is DFQATT and CDR2 is SNEGSKA in the germline V gene (reference sequence). Trimming took 0 bases from V and 4 from J, leaving 15 bases between them. This CDR3 reads CSARDFSGVGYGYTF. The CDR3 DNA sequence: TGCAGTGCTAGAGATTTTTCTGGCGTCGGCTATGGCTACACCTTC.